This TCR beta chain was recorded in a study of T cells in Graves' hyperthyroidism and ophthalmopathy. Exclusions: uncontrolled infection, other autoimmune disease, pregnancy, lactation. Thyroid ultrasound, orbital computed tomography, clinical symptoms, and serum thyroxine and TRAb underpinned diagnoses. A word on this clonotype: Its antigen is unknown.

RNA transcripts gave rise to amplified TCR beta CDR3 regions. First-round RT-PCR of the TCR CDR3 relied on the HTBI primer set. MiXCR, applied by TCRdb to the multiplex PCR reads, yields one record per CDR3 protein. The top ten clones hold around 4% of a sample with 600,000 to 650,000 distinct CDR3 sequences, roughly 17% of them seen once. Study-wide points: Onset of ophthalmopathy came a median around 6.2 months after the model predicted it.

With 7 bases clipped from V and 5 bases from J, the junction kept 3 bases outside the gene matches. The CDR3 is 13 amino acids. The V gene's germline CDR1 is KGHDR and CDR2 SFDVKD. The chain recombines TRBV24-1 with TRBJ2-2, with TRBD1 matching 7 bases. Sequencing used blood. This TCR derives from a woman under 40 with Graves' hyperthyroidism. The DNA of the CDR3 is TGTGCCACCAGGGGACAGCCAACCGGGGAGCTGTTTTTT. Translating it yields CATRGQPTGELFF.